These T cell receptor beta chains were read from a single sample in a study of T-cell memory formation after mild COVID-19. Each CDR3 protein gets one entry after TCRdb re-called the 5' RACE reads with MiXCR. In the table there are approximately 180,000 distinct CDR3 sequences, under 20% of which are singletons. Source material: PBMCs or a T cell subset sorted from them (not recorded which). The receptors come from an adult woman who had mild COVID-19 (a few samples of this study predate the infection). Cell type and time point are not known. Both conserved end residues are part of each CDR3. D genes are given only for firm matches. Some rows mark clone size as missing; the rest say once, few, many or name a class of expanded clone.

d_call | j_call | clone_size | v_call | cdr3_nt | cdr3_aa
- | TRBJ2-2 | few | TRBV30 | TGTGCCTGGAGTGTACTCAGGAGAACGATGCCGAACACCGGGGAGCTGTTTTTT | CAWSVLRRTMPNTGELFF
- | TRBJ2-5 | few | TRBV15 | TGTGCCACCAGCAGGCCCGGGGGCGGTGAGACCCAGTACTTC | CATSRPGGGETQYF
TRBD1 | TRBJ1-1 | few | TRBV7-2 | TGTGCCAGCAGCTTGGGACAGCTTGAAGCTTTCTTT | CASSLGQLEAFF
TRBD1 | TRBJ2-5 | many | TRBV25-1 | TGTGCCAGCAGTGTACAGGGGTGGCCTCAAGAGACCCAGTACTTC | CASSVQGWPQETQYF
- | TRBJ2-7 | many | TRBV12-3/TRBV12-4 | TGTGCCAGCAGTTACGGTACAGGCTCGTACGAGCAGTACTTC | CASSYGTGSYEQYF
- | TRBJ2-3 | few | TRBV5-1 | TGCGCCAGCAGCTCCGGGTCAGGCGGCACAGATACGCAGTATTTT | CASSSGSGGTDTQYF
- | TRBJ2-3 | - | TRBV12-3/TRBV12-4 | TGTGCCAGCAGCCTACTGTTTAGCACAGATACGCAGTATTTT | CASSLLFSTDTQYF
TRBD2 | TRBJ2-1 | few | TRBV4-2 | TGTGCCAGCAGCCAAGATCGTAGCGGGGGGGCCAGTAATGAGCAGTTCTTC | CASSQDRSGGASNEQFF
- | TRBJ1-2 | few | TRBV18 | TGTGCCAGCTCACCAGGTGACAGGGGCTACACCTTC | CASSPGDRGYTF
TRBD1 | TRBJ2-2 | - | TRBV2 | TGTGCCAGCAGTGAAGCACGGCAGGGGGCTGGTTCGGGGGAGCTGTTTTTT | CASSEARQGAGSGELFF
TRBD2 | TRBJ2-7 | few | TRBV27 | TGTGCCAGCAGTTTTCTTCTGTGGGATGGGAGGGCACTTCGAGGCGAGCAGTACTTC | CASSFLLWDGRALRGEQYF
TRBD1 | TRBJ1-1 | few | TRBV19 | TGTGCCAGTAGTATAGGCACAGGGGGCGGATCTGTCTTT | CASSIGTGGGSVF
TRBD1 | TRBJ2-4 | few | TRBV5-1 | TGCGCCAGCAGCCATGGGACAGGGGAAAGGAAGGATTTGGTTCAGTACTTC | CASSHGTGERKDLVQYF
- | TRBJ2-7 | - | TRBV7-2 | TGTGCCAGCAGAATCGGGGCTCTCCAGTACGAGCAGTACTTC | CASRIGALQYEQYF
- | TRBJ2-1 | few | TRBV7-9 | TGTGCCAGCAGCTTCGGTGCTATAGATGAGCAGTTCTTC | CASSFGAIDEQFF
- | TRBJ1-1 | few | TRBV20-1 | TGCAGTGCTTACGTGGAGGCGAGGAACACTGAAGCTTTCTTT | CSAYVEARNTEAFF
TRBD1 | TRBJ2-5 | - | TRBV7-8 | TGTGCCAGCAGCTTAGCAGAAGGGGGCGGGGAGACCCAGTACTTC | CASSLAEGGGETQYF
- | TRBJ2-4 | few | TRBV5-1 | TGCGCCAGGGTGGTTCCGCGGGACCTAGCCAAAAACATTCAGTACTTC | CARVVPRDLAKNIQYF
TRBD1 | TRBJ1-2 | few | TRBV29-1 | TGCAGCGTTGAGTCTGGACAGGGGATTACTAACTATGGCTACACCTTC | CSVESGQGITNYGYTF
- | TRBJ2-7 | - | TRBV2 | TGTGCCAGCAGTCCTAGCGTTGAGCAGTACTTC | CASSPSVEQYF
- | TRBJ2-1 | few | TRBV6-2/TRBV6-3 | TGTGCCAGCAGTTTCCGGGCGGGCCCTGAGCAGTTCTTC | CASSFRAGPEQFF
TRBD1 | TRBJ1-3 | - | TRBV4-1 | TGCGCCAGCAGCCTCAGATACAGCGGGACAGGGACTGGAAACACCATATATTTT | CASSLRYSGTGTGNTIYF
TRBD2 | TRBJ2-1 | few | TRBV12-3/TRBV12-4 | TGTGCCAGCAGTTTCAGGACTAGCGTTTACAATGAGCAGTTCTTC | CASSFRTSVYNEQFF
TRBD2 | TRBJ2-3 | - | TRBV2 | TGTGCCAGCAGCGCGGAAGCGGGGGTTCTCACAGATACGCAGTATTTT | CASSAEAGVLTDTQYF
- | TRBJ1-5 | few | TRBV6-5 | TGTGCCAGCAGTTACGAGGGGGGAATCAATCAGCCCCAGCATTTT | CASSYEGGINQPQHF
- | TRBJ2-4 | - | TRBV5-1 | TGCGCCAACCGAAAACAGGGTCTAGCCAAAAACATTCAGTACTTC | CANRKQGLAKNIQYF
- | TRBJ2-7 | - | TRBV3-1 | TGTGCCAGCAGCCAAACCTCTAACCTCGGGCAGTACTTC | CASSQTSNLGQYF
- | TRBJ2-5 | - | TRBV5-6 | TGTGCCAGCAGCTACGCTCTGCCGGGACAGACCCAGTACTTC | CASSYALPGQTQYF